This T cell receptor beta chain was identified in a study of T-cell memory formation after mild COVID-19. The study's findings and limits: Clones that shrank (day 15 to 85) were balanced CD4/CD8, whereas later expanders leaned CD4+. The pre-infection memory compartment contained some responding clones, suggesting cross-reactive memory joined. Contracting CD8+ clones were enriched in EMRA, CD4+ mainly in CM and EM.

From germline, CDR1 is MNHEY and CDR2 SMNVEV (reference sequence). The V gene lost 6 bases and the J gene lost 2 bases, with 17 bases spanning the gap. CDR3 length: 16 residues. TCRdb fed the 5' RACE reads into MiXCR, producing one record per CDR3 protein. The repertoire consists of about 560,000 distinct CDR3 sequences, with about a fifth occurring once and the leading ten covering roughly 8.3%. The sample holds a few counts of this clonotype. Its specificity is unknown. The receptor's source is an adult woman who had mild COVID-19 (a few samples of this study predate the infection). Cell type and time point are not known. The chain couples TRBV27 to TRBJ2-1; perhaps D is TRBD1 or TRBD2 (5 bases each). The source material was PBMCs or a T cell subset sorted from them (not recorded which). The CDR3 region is CASRPSGDLAYNEQFF. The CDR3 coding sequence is TGTGCCAGCAGACCTTCTGGGGACCTCGCCTACAATGAGCAGTTCTTC.